This is a list of T cell receptor beta chains from one sample in a study of cytomegalovirus exposure and HLA in healthy donors. Assay: immunoSEQ multiplex PCR; the TCRdb copy retains only in-frame clones and omits some. The sample shows 140,000 or so clones, 78% of them seen only once. Sequencing was performed on PBMCs. The source is a woman younger than 35 in good health and CMV-seropositive. CDR3s include the opening cysteine and the closing phenylalanine or tryptophan. A D gene is named only where the DNA matches it firmly. Clone size is stated in some rows and not others, as once, few, many or a class when expanded.

v_gene: TRBV19
d_gene: .
j_gene: TRBJ2-3
abundance: .
CDR3nt: TGTGCCAGTAGTATAGGCGAGAGTACAGATACGCAGTATTTT
CDR3aa: CASSIGESTDTQYF

v_gene: TRBV10-3
d_gene: .
j_gene: TRBJ2-3
abundance: .
CDR3nt: TGTGCCATTTCAACAGGAGACCTCACAGATACGCAGTATTTT
CDR3aa: CAISTGDLTDTQYF

v_gene: TRBV5-6
d_gene: .
j_gene: TRBJ1-2
abundance: .
CDR3nt: TGTGCCAGCAGCGCACAGGGCCCTGGCTACACCTTC
CDR3aa: CASSAQGPGYTF

v_gene: TRBV6-1
d_gene: .
j_gene: TRBJ2-3
abundance: .
CDR3nt: TGTGCCAGCAGCCCTGGGGGGGATACGCAGTATTTT
CDR3aa: CASSPGGDTQYF

v_gene: TRBV18
d_gene: .
j_gene: TRBJ2-2
abundance: .
CDR3nt: TGTGCCAGCTCCCCCAGTCAGGGGAGTATCCCGATGAACACCGGGGAGCTGTTTTTT
CDR3aa: CASSPSQGSIPMNTGELFF

v_gene: TRBV6-1
d_gene: .
j_gene: TRBJ1-3
abundance: once
CDR3nt: TGTGCCAGCAGTGTATCTTCCGTGGCCCGCTCTGGAAACACCATATATTTT
CDR3aa: CASSVSSVARSGNTIYF

v_gene: TRBV10-1
d_gene: .
j_gene: TRBJ2-7
abundance: .
CDR3nt: TGCGCCAGCAGTGATGGACTAACCTACGAGCAGTACTTC
CDR3aa: CASSDGLTYEQYF

v_gene: TRBV30
d_gene: TRBD1
j_gene: TRBJ1-1
abundance: .
CDR3nt: TGTGCCTGGAGTGTGGACAGGGGGCGAGAAGCTTTCTTT
CDR3aa: CAWSVDRGREAFF

v_gene: TRBV28
d_gene: TRBD2
j_gene: TRBJ2-5
abundance: .
CDR3nt: TGTGCCAGCAGTTTAACTAGCGGGGGGCAAGAGACCCAGTACTTC
CDR3aa: CASSLTSGGQETQYF

v_gene: TRBV7-2
d_gene: TRBD1
j_gene: TRBJ1-5
abundance: once
CDR3nt: TGTGCCAGCAGCCCCCGACAGGGGGCGTATCAGCCCCAGCATTTT
CDR3aa: CASSPRQGAYQPQHF

v_gene: TRBV11-2
d_gene: .
j_gene: TRBJ2-7
abundance: once
CDR3nt: TGTGCCAGCAGCTTAGAGGCTGGCAGCTCCTACGAGCAGTACTTC
CDR3aa: CASSLEAGSSYEQYF

v_gene: TRBV4-1
d_gene: .
j_gene: TRBJ1-1
abundance: few
CDR3nt: TGCGCCAGCAGCCGACCCACAGGGAACACTGAAGCTTTCTTT
CDR3aa: CASSRPTGNTEAFF

v_gene: TRBV6-5
d_gene: TRBD1
j_gene: TRBJ1-3
abundance: .
CDR3nt: TGTGCCAGCAGTTCGCTGGACAGGGTTAGTAACACCATATATTTT
CDR3aa: CASSSLDRVSNTIYF

v_gene: TRBV2
d_gene: .
j_gene: TRBJ2-7
abundance: .
CDR3nt: TGTGCCAGCAGTGAAGCCCGGGGGAGTTCCTACGAGCAGTACTTC
CDR3aa: CASSEARGSSYEQYF

v_gene: TRBV6-6
d_gene: .
j_gene: TRBJ2-7
abundance: .
CDR3nt: TGTGCCAGCAGACCGGACAGCAAAGCTAGCTACGAGCAGTACTTC
CDR3aa: CASRPDSKASYEQYF

v_gene: TRBV30
d_gene: .
j_gene: TRBJ2-2
abundance: few
CDR3nt: TGTGCCTGGAGTGTACGAGTCGGCGGGGAGCTGTTTTTT
CDR3aa: CAWSVRVGGELFF

v_gene: TRBV7-9
d_gene: TRBD1
j_gene: TRBJ2-5
abundance: few
CDR3nt: TGTGCCAGCAGCCACCAGACAGGGCAAGAGACCCAGTACTTC
CDR3aa: CASSHQTGQETQYF

v_gene: TRBV25-1
d_gene: .
j_gene: TRBJ1-2
abundance: few
CDR3nt: TGTGCCAGCAGTGTACAGACCTATGGCTACACCTTC
CDR3aa: CASSVQTYGYTF

v_gene: TRBV7-9
d_gene: .
j_gene: TRBJ2-3
abundance: .
CDR3nt: TGTGCCAGCAGCCCCCAGGTCAGGGACACAGATACGCAGTATTTT
CDR3aa: CASSPQVRDTDTQYF

v_gene: TRBV6-6
d_gene: .
j_gene: TRBJ1-1
abundance: few
CDR3nt: TGTGCCAGCAGTCCCGGGACACAGAACACTGAAGCTTTCTTT
CDR3aa: CASSPGTQNTEAFF

v_gene: TRBV6-5
d_gene: .
j_gene: TRBJ2-7
abundance: .
CDR3nt: TGTGCCAGCAGTGGGGGACATACCTACGAGCAGTACTTC
CDR3aa: CASSGGHTYEQYF

v_gene: TRBV10-3
d_gene: TRBD1
j_gene: TRBJ2-7
abundance: .
CDR3nt: TGTGCCATCAGTGAGAATACAGGGGGCGCATCCCACGAGCAGTACTTC
CDR3aa: CAISENTGGASHEQYF

v_gene: TRBV5-1
d_gene: .
j_gene: TRBJ1-1
abundance: .
CDR3nt: TGCGCCAGCAGCTACCTAGGGAGGGACACTGAAGCTTTCTTT
CDR3aa: CASSYLGRDTEAFF

v_gene: TRBV6-1
d_gene: .
j_gene: TRBJ2-5
abundance: .
CDR3nt: TGTGCCAGCAGTTTTACAGGGTTGGGAGAGACCCAGTACTTC
CDR3aa: CASSFTGLGETQYF

v_gene: TRBV4-3
d_gene: TRBD1
j_gene: TRBJ2-2
abundance: .
CDR3nt: TGCGCCAGCAGCCAGGGACAGGGATCGACCGGGGAGCTGTTTTTT
CDR3aa: CASSQGQGSTGELFF

v_gene: TRBV28
d_gene: .
j_gene: TRBJ2-7
abundance: .
CDR3nt: TGTGCCAGCAGTTTAGAAGGGGTTAACTACGAGCAGTACTTC
CDR3aa: CASSLEGVNYEQYF

v_gene: TRBV11-2
d_gene: TRBD2
j_gene: TRBJ2-7
abundance: .
CDR3nt: TGTGCCAGCACCCCGGGACTAGGCTACGAGCAGTACTTC
CDR3aa: CASTPGLGYEQYF

v_gene: TRBV15
d_gene: TRBD2
j_gene: TRBJ2-2
abundance: once
CDR3nt: TGTGCCACCAGCAGAGAAGGGCTAGCGGGGGGAACCGGGGAGCTGTTTTTT
CDR3aa: CATSREGLAGGTGELFF

v_gene: TRBV5-1
d_gene: .
j_gene: TRBJ2-3
abundance: .
CDR3nt: TGCGCCAGCAGCTTCGAACAGCCTCCCACAGATACGCAGTATTTT
CDR3aa: CASSFEQPPTDTQYF

v_gene: TRBV7-9
d_gene: .
j_gene: TRBJ1-4
abundance: few
CDR3nt: TGTGCCAGCATTCTCGTTGGAGGCAGTGAAAAACTGTTTTTT
CDR3aa: CASILVGGSEKLFF

v_gene: TRBV4-1
d_gene: .
j_gene: TRBJ2-7
abundance: .
CDR3nt: TGCGCCAGCAGCCAAGAAACAGTTACCTACGAGCAGTACTTC
CDR3aa: CASSQETVTYEQYF

v_gene: TRBV7-9
d_gene: .
j_gene: TRBJ1-4
abundance: .
CDR3nt: TGTGCCAGCAGCCGCCAGAACGAAAAACTGTTTTTT
CDR3aa: CASSRQNEKLFF

v_gene: TRBV5-1
d_gene: .
j_gene: TRBJ1-1
abundance: .
CDR3nt: TGCGCCAGCAGCTTGCAGGGGACTGAAGCTTTCTTT
CDR3aa: CASSLQGTEAFF

v_gene: TRBV7-9
d_gene: .
j_gene: TRBJ1-2
abundance: few
CDR3nt: TGTGCCAGCAGCTCGGTGGGGGGGGGCTCAGGTGGCTACACCTTC
CDR3aa: CASSSVGGGSGGYTF

v_gene: TRBV19
d_gene: .
j_gene: TRBJ2-1
abundance: .
CDR3nt: TGTGCCAGTAGTATAGTAGGATTTTCGGGGAATGAGCAGTTCTTC
CDR3aa: CASSIVGFSGNEQFF

v_gene: TRBV28
d_gene: TRBD2
j_gene: TRBJ2-1
abundance: .
CDR3nt: TGTGCCAGCACCCTAACGAGCGGGGTATACTACAATGAGCAGTTCTTC
CDR3aa: CASTLTSGVYYNEQFF

v_gene: TRBV6-6
d_gene: .
j_gene: TRBJ1-1
abundance: once
CDR3nt: TGTGCCAGCGGGGAGGAAAACACTGAAGCTTTCTTT
CDR3aa: CASGEENTEAFF

v_gene: TRBV18
d_gene: TRBD1
j_gene: TRBJ1-1
abundance: .
CDR3nt: TGTGCCAGCTCACCGTTAGGGACAGGGGTTCAGGGTACTGAAGCTTTCTTT
CDR3aa: CASSPLGTGVQGTEAFF

v_gene: TRBV9
d_gene: TRBD2
j_gene: TRBJ2-5
abundance: .
CDR3nt: TGTGCCAGCAGCGTAGCGGGGGGGCTTCAAGAGACCCAGTACTTC
CDR3aa: CASSVAGGLQETQYF

v_gene: TRBV7-2
d_gene: .
j_gene: TRBJ1-6
abundance: .
CDR3nt: TGTGCCAGCAGCTTAGACGGCAGGGTAGGATCACCCCTCCACTTT
CDR3aa: CASSLDGRVGSPLHF

v_gene: TRBV7-2
d_gene: TRBD1
j_gene: TRBJ1-2
abundance: .
CDR3nt: TGTGCCAGCAGCCAGGGGGTAGACTATGGCTACACCTTC
CDR3aa: CASSQGVDYGYTF